The present TCR beta chain was sequenced within a study of blood T cell repertoires in COVID-19. Study-wide context: COVID-19 samples from acute and convalescent phases originated in the United States, Italy and Spain. PBMCs, B-cell-depleted T cells, or T cells provided the cDNA or gDNA that made up the material.

Germline CDR1 reads MGHRA; CDR2 reads YSYEKL. Trimming shortened V by 3 bases and J by 6 bases, and 15 bases separated the two germline ends. The CDR3 sequence is 14 residues long. In the original processing: Estimation of nucleated cell counts was performed using reference gene primer amplification. Sequencing used immunoSEQ multiplex PCR; TCRdb keeps in-frame clones, though not all of them. Clone size and the V and J calls come from that table; the DNA yielded D and trimming. The repertoire has 200,000 to 250,000 clones, under 90% of them found once; the top ten carry less than 20%. This TCR was recovered from a man aged 25 to 40 with active or convalescent COVID-19. The rearrangement links TRBV4-1 to TRBJ2-7; the D is unclear. The sequenced material came from peripheral blood. CDR3 bases: TGCGCCAGCAGCCATGCCCTTCGAGATGGCGAGCAGTACTTC. Its protein product is CASSHALRDGEQYF.